This entry features one T cell receptor beta chain sequence. Its antigen is as yet unknown. The source of the sample is a study of cytomegalovirus exposure and HLA in healthy donors. Findings and limits, study-wide: The classifier reportedly diagnosed cytomegalovirus status with high sensitivity and specificity. Through in vitro validation, a few CMV-associated chains were shown to be specific for CMV antigens.

Libraries were prepared by immunoSEQ multiplex PCR; TCRdb keeps only in-frame clonotypes and omits some of them. The sample holds approximately 120,000 clones, around 90% seen once. Separate from the roughly 700-subject first cohort, the roughly 120-subject validation cohort was the one that the donors belonged to. The CDR3 totals 17 residues. V shed 4 bases and J 6 bases; nucleotides not matched to a gene: 16. Germline V gene sequence: CDR1 SGDLS, CDR2 YYNGEE. Sequenced: PBMCs. The receptor was isolated from a young woman in good health and CMV-seronegative. This rearrangement joins TRBV9 to TRBJ2-3; 8 positions match TRBD1. The CDR3, as DNA: TGTGCCAGCAGCTCTAGCCCCGGGTCAGGGGGCTACGATACGCAGTATTTT. Residues: CASSSSPGSGGYDTQYF.